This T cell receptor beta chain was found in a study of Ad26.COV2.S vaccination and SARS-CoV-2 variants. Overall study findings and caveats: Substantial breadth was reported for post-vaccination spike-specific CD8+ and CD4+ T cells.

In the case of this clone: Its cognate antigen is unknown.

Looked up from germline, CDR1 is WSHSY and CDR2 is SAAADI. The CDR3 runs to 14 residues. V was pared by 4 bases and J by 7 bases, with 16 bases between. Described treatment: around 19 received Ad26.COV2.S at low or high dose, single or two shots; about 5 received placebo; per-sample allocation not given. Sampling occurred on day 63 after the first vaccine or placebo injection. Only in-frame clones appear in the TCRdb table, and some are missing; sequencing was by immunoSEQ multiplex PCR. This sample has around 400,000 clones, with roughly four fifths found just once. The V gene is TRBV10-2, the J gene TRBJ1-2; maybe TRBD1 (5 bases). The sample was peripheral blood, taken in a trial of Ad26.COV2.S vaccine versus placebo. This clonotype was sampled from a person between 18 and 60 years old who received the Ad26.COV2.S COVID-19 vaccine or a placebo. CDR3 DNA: TGCGCCAGCAGTGGGGGCTCCCTCGGGGGTGGCTACACCTTC. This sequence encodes CASSGGSLGGGYTF.